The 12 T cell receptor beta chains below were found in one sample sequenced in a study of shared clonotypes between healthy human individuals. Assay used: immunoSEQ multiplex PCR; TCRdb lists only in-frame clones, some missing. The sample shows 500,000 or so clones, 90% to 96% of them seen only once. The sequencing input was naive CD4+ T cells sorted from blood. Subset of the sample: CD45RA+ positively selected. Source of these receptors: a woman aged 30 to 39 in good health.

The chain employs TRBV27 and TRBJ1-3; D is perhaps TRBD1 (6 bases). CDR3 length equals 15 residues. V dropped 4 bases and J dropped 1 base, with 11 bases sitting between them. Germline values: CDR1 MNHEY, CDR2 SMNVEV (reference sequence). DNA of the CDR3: TGTGCCAGCAGTTCATGGGGACAATCTGGAAACACCATATATTTT. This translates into CASSSWGQSGNTIYF.

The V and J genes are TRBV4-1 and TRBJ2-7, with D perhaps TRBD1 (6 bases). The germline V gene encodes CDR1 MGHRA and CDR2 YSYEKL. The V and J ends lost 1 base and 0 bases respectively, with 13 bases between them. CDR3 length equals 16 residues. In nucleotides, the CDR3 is TGCGCCAGCAGCCAAGTGCCAGGGACAAACTCCTACGAGCAGTACTTC. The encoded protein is CASSQVPGTNSYEQYF.

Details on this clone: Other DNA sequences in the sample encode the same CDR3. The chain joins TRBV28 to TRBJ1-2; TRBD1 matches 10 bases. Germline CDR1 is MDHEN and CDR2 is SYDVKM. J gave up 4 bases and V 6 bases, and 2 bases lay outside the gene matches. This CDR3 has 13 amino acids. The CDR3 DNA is TGTGCCAGCAGCTGGGACAGGGGCTATGGCTACACCTTC. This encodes CASSWDRGYGYTF.

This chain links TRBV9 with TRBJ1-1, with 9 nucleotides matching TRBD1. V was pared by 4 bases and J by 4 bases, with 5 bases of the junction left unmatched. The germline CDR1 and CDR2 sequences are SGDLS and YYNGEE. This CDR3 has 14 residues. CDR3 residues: CASSPRTGVTEAFF. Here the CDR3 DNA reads TGTGCCAGCAGCCCCCGGACAGGGGTCACTGAAGCTTTCTTT.

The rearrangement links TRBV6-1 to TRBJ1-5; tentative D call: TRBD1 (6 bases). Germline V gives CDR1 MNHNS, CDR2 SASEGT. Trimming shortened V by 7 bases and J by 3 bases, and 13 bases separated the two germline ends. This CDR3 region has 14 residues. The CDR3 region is CASTRGDTNQPQHF. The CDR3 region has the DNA TGTGCCAGCACCAGGGGAGATACCAATCAGCCCCAGCATTTT.

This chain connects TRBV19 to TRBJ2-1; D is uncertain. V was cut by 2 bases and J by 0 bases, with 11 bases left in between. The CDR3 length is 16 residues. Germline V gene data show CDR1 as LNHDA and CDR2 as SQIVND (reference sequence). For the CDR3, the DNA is TGTGCCAGTAGTATAAGGTCGGAGAGCTCCTACAATGAGCAGTTCTTC. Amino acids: CASSIRSESSYNEQFF. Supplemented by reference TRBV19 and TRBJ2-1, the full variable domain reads DGGITQSPKYLFRKEGQNVTLSCEQNLNHDAMYWYRQDPGQGLRLIYYSQIVNDFQKGDIAEGYSVSREKKESFPLTVTSAQKNPTAFYLCASSIRSESSYNEQFFGPGTRLTVL.

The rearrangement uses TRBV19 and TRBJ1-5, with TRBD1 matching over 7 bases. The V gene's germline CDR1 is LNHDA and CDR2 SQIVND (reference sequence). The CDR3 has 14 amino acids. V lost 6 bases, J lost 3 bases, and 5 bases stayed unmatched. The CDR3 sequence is CASSRTGVNQPQHF. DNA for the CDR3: TGTGCCAGTAGCCGAACAGGGGTCAATCAGCCCCAGCATTTT.

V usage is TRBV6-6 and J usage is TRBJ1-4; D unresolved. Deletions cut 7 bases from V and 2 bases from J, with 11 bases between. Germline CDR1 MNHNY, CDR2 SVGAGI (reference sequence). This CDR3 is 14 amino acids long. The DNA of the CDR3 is TGTGCCAGCACACCAGGTTCCACTAATGAAAAACTGTTTTTT. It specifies CASTPGSTNEKLFF.

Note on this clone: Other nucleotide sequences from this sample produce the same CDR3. CDR3 region: CASSYLYEQYF. The CDR3 DNA is TGTGCCAGCAGCTACCTGTACGAGCAGTACTTC. V usage is TRBV5-6 and J usage is TRBJ2-7; D not certain. In germline, CDR1 is SGHDT, CDR2 YYEEEE. Trimming took 3 bases from V and 4 from J, leaving 5 bases between them. This CDR3 comprises 11 residues.

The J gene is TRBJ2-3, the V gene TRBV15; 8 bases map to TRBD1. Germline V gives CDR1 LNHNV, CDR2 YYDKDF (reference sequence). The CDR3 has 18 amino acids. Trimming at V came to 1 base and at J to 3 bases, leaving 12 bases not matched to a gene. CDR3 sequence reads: CATSRGGVWDRLTDTQYF. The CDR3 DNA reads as TGTGCCACCAGCAGAGGGGGGGTATGGGACAGGTTAACAGATACGCAGTATTTT.

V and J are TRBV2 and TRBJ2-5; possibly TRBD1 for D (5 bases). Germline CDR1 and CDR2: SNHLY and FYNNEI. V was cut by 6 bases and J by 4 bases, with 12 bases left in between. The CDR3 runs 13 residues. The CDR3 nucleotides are TGTGCCAGCAGGCCCACAGGTCCAGAGACCCAGTACTTC. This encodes CASRPTGPETQYF. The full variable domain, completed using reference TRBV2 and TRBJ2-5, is EPEVTQTPSHQVTQMGQEVILRCVPISNHLYFYWYRQILGQKVEFLVSFYNNEISEKSEIFDDQFSVERPDGSNFTLKIRSTKLEDSAMYFCASRPTGPETQYFGPGTRLLVL.

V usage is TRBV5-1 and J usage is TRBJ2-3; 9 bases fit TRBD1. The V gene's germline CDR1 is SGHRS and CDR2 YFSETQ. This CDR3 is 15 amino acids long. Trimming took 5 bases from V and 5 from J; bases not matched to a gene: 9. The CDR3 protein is CASRSGGTGLDTQYF. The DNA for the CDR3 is TGCGCCAGCAGATCTGGCGGGACAGGGTTAGATACGCAGTATTTT.